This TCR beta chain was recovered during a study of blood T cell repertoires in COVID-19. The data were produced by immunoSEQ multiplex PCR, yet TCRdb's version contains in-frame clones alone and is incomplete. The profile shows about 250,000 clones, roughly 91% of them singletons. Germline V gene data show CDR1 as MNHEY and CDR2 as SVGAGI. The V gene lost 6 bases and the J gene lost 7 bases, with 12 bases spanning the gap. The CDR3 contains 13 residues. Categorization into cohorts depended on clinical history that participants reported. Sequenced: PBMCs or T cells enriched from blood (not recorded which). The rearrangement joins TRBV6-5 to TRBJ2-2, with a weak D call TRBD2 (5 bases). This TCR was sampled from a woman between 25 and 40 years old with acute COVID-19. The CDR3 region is CASRVTKDGELFF. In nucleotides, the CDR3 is TGTGCCAGCAGAGTGACTAAGGACGGGGAGCTGTTTTTT.